Reported below is one T cell receptor beta chain. The antigen remains undetermined. These data are taken from a study of shared clonotypes between healthy human individuals. Study-level information: The donors, two women and a few men, were aged 18 to 49. Each donor contributed plates that comprised three CD4 naive, three CD4 memory, two CD8 naive and one CD8 memory.

The V gene end was trimmed by 5 bases and the J gene end by 3 bases; junction bases not matched to a gene: 7. Per germline, CDR1 MDHEN and CDR2 SYDVKM. This CDR3 spans 16 amino acids. Sequenced by immunoSEQ multiplex PCR; TCRdb stores in-frame clones only, minus some. The sample shows millions of clones, 90% to 95% of them seen only once. Broader study findings: About 5% of naive CD4 clonotypes were shared across a few donors. Generation probabilities were higher for clonotypes shared across all four sorted-subset donors than for unshared ones.

The sample consisted of naive CD4+ T cells from PBMCs. As to subset: CD45RA+ positively selected. The chain employs TRBV28 and TRBJ2-7, with TRBD2 matching 13 bases. This receptor was obtained from a man aged 18-30 years in good health. Some clones in this sample may be carry-over from other donors' samples. CDR3 coding DNA: TGTGCCAGCAGTCGGACTAGCGGGAGCCCACTCTACGAGCAGTACTTC. Translating it yields CASSRTSGSPLYEQYF.